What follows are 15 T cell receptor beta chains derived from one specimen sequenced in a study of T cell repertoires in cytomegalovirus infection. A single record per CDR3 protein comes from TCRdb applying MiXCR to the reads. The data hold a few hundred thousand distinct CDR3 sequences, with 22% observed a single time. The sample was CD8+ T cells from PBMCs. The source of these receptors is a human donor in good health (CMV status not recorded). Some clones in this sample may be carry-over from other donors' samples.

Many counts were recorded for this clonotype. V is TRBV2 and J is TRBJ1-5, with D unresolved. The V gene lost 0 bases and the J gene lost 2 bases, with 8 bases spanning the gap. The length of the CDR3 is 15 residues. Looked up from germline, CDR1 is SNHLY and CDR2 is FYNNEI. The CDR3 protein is CASSEAATGNQPQHF. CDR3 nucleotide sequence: TGTGCCAGCAGTGAAGCGGCCACAGGCAATCAGCCCCAGCATTTT.

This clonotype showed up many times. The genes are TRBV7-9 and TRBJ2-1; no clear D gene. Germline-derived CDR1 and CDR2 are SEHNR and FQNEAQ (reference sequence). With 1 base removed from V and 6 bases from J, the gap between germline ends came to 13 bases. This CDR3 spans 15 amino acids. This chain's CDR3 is CASSLVQIGGNEQFF. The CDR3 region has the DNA TGTGCCAGCAGCTTAGTACAAATCGGTGGCAATGAGCAGTTCTTC.

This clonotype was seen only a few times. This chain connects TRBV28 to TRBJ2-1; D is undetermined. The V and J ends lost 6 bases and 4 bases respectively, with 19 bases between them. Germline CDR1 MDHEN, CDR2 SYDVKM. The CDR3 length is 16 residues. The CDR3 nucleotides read TGTGCCAGCAGCCACTTGGCTCAACTGACGTACAATGAGCAGTTCTTC. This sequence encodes CASSHLAQLTYNEQFF.

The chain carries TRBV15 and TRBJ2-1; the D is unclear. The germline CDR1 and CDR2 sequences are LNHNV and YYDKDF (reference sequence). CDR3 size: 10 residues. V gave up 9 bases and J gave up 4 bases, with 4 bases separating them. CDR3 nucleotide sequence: TGTGCCACGGGATACAATGAGCAGTTCTTC. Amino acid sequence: CATGYNEQFF. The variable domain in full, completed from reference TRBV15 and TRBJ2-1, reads DAMVIQNPRYQVTQFGKPVTLSCSQTLNHNVMYWYQQKSSQAPKLLFHYYDKDFNNEADTPDNFQSRRPNTSFCFLDIRSPGLGDTAMYLCATGYNEQFFGPGTRLTVL.

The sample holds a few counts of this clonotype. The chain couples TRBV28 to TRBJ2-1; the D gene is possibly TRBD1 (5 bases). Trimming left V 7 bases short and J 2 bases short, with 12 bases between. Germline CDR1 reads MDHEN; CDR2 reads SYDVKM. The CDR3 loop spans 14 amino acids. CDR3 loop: CASNQLGPYNEQFF. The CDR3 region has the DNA TGTGCCAGCAACCAACTGGGGCCCTACAATGAGCAGTTCTTC.

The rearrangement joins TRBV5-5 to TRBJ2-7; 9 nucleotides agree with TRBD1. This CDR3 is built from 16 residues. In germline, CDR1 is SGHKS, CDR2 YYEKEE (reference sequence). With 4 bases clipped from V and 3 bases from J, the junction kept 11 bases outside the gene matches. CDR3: CASSKQGALTSYEQYF. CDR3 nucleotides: TGTGCCAGCAGCAAACAGGGGGCCCTAACCAGCTACGAGCAGTACTTC.

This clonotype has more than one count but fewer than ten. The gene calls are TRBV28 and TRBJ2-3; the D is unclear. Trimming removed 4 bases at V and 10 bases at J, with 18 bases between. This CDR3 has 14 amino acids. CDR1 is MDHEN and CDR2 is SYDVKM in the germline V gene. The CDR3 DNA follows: TGTGCCAGCAGTTCCCATCGAGGTTTGTGGGCGCAGTATTTT. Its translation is CASSSHRGLWAQYF.

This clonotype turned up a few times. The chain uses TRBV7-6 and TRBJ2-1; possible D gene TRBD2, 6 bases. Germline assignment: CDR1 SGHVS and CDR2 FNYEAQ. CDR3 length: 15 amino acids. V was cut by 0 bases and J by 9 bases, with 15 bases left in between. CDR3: CASSLATSLTLEQFF. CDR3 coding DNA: TGTGCCAGCAGCTTAGCAACTAGCCTTACTCTTGAGCAGTTCTTC.

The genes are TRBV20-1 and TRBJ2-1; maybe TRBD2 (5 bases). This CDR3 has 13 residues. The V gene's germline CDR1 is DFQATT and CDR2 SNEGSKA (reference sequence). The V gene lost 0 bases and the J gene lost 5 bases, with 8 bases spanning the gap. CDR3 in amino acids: CSARDPSHNEQFF. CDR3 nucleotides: TGCAGTGCTAGAGATCCTAGCCACAATGAGCAGTTCTTC.

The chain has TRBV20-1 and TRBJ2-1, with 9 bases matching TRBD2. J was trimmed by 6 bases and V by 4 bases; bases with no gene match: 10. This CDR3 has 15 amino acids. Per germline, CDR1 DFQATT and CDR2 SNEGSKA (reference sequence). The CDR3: CSAKGAGGRVNEQFF. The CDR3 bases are TGCAGTGCTAAGGGCGCGGGGGGGCGTGTCAATGAGCAGTTCTTC.

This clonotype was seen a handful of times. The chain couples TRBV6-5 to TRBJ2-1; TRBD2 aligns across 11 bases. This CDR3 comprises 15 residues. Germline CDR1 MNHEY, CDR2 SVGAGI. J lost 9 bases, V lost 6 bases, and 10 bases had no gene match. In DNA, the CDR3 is TGTGCCAGCAGCTTAGCGGGGGGGCCCCAGACTGAGCAGTTCTTC. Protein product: CASSLAGGPQTEQFF.

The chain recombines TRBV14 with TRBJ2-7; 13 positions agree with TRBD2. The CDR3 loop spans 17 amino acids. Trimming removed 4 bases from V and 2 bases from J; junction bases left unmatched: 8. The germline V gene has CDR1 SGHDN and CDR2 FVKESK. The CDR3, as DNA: TGTGCCAGCAGCCCGGCCGGGACTAGCGGGGTCCCCTACGAGCAGTACTTC. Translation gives CASSPAGTSGVPYEQYF.

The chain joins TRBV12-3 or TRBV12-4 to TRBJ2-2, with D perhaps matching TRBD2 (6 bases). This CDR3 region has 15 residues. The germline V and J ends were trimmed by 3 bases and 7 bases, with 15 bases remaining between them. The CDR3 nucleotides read TGTGCCAGCAGTTTTAGCGGCCCCGCGGGCGGGGAGCTGTTTTTT. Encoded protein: CASSFSGPAGGELFF.

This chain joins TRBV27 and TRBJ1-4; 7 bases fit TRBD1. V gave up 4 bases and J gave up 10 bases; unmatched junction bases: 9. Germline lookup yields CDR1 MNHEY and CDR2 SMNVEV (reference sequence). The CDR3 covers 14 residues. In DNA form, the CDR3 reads TGTGCCAGCAGTTCGGGACAGAGGGAAGGAAAACTGTTTTTT. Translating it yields CASSSGQREGKLFF. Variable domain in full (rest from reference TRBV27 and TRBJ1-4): EAQVTQNPRYLITVTGKKLTVTCSQNMNHEYMSWYRQDPGLGLRQIYYSMNVEVTDKGDVPEGYKVSRKEKRNFPLILESPSPNQTSLYFCASSSGQREGKLFFGSGTQLSVL.

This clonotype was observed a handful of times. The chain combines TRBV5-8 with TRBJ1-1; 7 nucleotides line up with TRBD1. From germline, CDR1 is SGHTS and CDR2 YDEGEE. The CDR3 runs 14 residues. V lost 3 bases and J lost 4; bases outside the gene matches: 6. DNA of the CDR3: TGTGCCAGCAGCTCGGGCAGGGGGAGCACTGAAGCTTTCTTT. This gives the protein CASSSGRGSTEAFF.